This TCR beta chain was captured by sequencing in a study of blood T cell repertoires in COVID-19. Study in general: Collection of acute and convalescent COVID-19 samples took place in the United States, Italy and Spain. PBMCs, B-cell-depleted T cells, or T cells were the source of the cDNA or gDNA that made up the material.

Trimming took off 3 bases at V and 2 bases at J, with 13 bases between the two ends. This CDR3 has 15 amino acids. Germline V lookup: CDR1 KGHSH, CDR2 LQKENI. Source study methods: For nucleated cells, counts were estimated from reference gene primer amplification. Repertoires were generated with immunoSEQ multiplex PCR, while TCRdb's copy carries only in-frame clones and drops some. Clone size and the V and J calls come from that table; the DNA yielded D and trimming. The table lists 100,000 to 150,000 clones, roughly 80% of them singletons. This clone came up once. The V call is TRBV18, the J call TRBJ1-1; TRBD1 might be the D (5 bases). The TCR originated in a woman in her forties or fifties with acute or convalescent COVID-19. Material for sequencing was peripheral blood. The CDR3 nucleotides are TGTGCCAGCTCACCCAAAATGACAGTTAACACTGAAGCTTTCTTT. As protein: CASSPKMTVNTEAFF.